The present entry profiles one TCR delta chain with its context. A much larger clone lies one base from this, so it may be a read error. TCRdb re-called the reads through CATT. Of more than 2,500 delta-chain clones listed, over 2% are singletons. These data belong to a study of gamma-delta chains in newborns, infants, children. Whole-study context: Microbial exposure reportedly drives polyclonal innate γδ T cell expansion after birth.

Looked up from germline, CDR1 is GEAIGNYY and CDR2 is EKD. CDR3 length: 17 amino acids. This receptor was taken from a child who was a newborn, infant or young child, either healthy, febrile or measles-vaccinated (not recorded which). Material: blood. The V call is TRDV2, the J call TRDJ1; 7 positions match TRDD3. CDR3 protein: CACGTVLGTGYTDKLIF. Here the CDR3 DNA reads TGTGCCTGTGGCACCGTACTGGGGACTGGGTACACCGATAAACTCATCTTT.